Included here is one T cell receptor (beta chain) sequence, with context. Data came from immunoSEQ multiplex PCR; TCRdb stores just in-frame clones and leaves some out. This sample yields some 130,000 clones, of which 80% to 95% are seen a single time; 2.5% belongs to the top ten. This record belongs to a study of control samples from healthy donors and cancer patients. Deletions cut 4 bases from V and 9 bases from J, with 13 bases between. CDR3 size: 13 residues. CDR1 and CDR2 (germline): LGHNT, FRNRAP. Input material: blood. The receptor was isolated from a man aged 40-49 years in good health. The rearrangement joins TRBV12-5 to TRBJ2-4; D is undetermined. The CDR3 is CASGSLGWGIQYF. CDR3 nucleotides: TGTGCTAGTGGTTCCCTCGGGTGGGGCATTCAGTACTTC. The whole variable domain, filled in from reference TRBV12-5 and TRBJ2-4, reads DARVTQTPRHKVTEMGQEVTMRCQPILGHNTVFWYRQTMMQGLELLAYFRNRAPLDDSGMPKDRFSAEMPDATLATLKIQPSEPRDSAVYFCASGSLGWGIQYFGAGTRLSVL.